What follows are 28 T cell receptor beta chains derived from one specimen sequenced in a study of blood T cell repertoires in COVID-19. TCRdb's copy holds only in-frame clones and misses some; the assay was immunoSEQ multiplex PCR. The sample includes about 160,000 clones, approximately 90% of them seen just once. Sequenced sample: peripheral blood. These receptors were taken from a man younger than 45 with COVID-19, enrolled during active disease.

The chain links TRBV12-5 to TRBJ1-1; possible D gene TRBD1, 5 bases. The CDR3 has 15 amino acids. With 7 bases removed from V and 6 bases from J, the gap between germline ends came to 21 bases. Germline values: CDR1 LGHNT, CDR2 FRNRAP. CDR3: CASDLTAGNVAEAFF. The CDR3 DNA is TGTGCTAGTGACCTGACGGCAGGGAATGTCGCTGAAGCTTTCTTT.

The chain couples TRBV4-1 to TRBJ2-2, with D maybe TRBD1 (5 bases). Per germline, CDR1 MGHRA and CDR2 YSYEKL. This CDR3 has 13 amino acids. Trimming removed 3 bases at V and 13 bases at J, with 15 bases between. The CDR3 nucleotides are TGCGCCAGCAGCCAGGATACTGACAGATGGCTGTTTTTT. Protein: CASSQDTDRWLFF.

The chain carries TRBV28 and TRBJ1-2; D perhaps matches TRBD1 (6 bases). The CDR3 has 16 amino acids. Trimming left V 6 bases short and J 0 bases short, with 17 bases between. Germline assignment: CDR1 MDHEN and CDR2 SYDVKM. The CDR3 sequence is CASSLPGATANYGYTF. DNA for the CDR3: TGTGCCAGCAGCCTTCCAGGGGCGACGGCTAACTATGGCTACACCTTC.

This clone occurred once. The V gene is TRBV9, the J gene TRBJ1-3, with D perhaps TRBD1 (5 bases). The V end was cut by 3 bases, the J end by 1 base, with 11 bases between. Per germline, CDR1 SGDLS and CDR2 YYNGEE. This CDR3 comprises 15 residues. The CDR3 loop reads CASSDRQTSGNTIYF. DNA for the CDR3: TGTGCCAGCAGCGACCGACAGACTTCTGGAAACACCATATATTTT.

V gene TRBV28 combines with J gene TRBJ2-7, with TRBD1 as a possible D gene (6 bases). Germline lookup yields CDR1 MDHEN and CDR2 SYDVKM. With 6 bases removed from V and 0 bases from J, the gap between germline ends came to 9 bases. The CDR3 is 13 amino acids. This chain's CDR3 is CASSTGTSYEQYF. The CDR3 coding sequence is TGTGCCAGCAGCACAGGGACCTCCTACGAGCAGTACTTC. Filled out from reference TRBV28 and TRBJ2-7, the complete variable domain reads DVKVTQSSRYLVKRTGEKVFLECVQDMDHENMFWYRQDPGLGLRLIYFSYDVKMKEKGDIPEGYSVSREKKERFSLILESASTNQTSMYLCASSTGTSYEQYFGPGTRLTVT.

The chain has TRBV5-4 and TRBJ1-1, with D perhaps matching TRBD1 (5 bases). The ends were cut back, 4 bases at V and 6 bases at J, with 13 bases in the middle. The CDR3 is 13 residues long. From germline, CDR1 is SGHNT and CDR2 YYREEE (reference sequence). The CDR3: CASSHPLGAEAFF. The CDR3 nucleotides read TGTGCCAGCAGCCACCCTCTAGGGGCTGAAGCTTTCTTT.

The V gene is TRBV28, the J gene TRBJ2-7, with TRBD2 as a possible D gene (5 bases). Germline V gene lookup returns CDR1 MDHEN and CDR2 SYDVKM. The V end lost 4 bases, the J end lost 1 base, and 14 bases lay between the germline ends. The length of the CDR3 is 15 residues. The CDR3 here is CASSSPLRASYEQYF. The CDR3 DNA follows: TGTGCCAGCAGTTCACCATTGAGGGCTTCCTACGAGCAGTACTTC.

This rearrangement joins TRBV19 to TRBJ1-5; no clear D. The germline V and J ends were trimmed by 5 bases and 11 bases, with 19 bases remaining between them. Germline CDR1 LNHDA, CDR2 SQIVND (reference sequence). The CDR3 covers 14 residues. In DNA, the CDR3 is TGTGCCAGTAGTTCATCGACCCGCGACGGGACCCAGCATTTT. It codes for CASSSSTRDGTQHF.

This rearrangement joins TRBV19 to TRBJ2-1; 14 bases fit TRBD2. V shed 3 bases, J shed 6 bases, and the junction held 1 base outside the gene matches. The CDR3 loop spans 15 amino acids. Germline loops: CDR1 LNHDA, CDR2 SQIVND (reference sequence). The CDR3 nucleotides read TGTGCCAGTAGTATCGGGACTAGCGGGAGCAATGAGCAGTTCTTC. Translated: CASSIGTSGSNEQFF.

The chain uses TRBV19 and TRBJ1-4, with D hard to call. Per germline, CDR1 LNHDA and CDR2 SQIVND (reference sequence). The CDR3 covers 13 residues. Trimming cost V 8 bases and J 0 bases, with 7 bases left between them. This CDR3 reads CASSLATNEKLFF. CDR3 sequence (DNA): TGTGCCAGTTCACTTGCAACTAATGAAAAACTGTTTTTT.

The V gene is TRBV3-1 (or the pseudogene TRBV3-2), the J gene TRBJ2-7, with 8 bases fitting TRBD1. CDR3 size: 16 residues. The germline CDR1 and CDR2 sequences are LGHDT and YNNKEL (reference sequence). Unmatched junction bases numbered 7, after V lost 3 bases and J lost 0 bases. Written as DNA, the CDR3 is TGTGCCAGCAGCCAGACTGTGACAGGGGACTCCTACGAGCAGTACTTC. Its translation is CASSQTVTGDSYEQYF.

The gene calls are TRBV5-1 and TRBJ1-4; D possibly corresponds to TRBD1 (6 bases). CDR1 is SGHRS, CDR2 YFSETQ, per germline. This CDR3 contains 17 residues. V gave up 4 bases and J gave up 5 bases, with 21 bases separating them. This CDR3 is CASSATSRTDRNEKLFF. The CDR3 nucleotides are TGCGCCAGCAGCGCAACCTCCCGGACAGATCGGAATGAAAAACTGTTTTTT.

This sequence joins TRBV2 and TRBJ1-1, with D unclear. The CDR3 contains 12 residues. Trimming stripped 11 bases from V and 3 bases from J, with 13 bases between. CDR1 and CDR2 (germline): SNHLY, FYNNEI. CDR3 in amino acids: CACGKEYTEAFF. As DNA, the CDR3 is TGTGCCTGCGGTAAGGAGTACACTGAAGCTTTCTTT.

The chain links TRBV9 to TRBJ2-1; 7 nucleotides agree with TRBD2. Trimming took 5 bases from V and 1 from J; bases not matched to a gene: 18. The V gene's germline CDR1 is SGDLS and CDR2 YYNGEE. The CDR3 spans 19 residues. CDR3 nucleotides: TGTGCCAGCAGTCCCGGGAGACCCCTCATTAGCGGGTCCTACAATGAGCAGTTCTTC. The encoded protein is CASSPGRPLISGSYNEQFF. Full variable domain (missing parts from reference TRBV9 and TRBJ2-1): DSGVTQTPKHLITATGQRVTLRCSPRSGDLSVYWYQQSLDQGLQFLIQYYNGEERAKGNILERFSAQQFPDLHSELNLSSLELGDSALYFCASSPGRPLISGSYNEQFFGPGTRLTVL.

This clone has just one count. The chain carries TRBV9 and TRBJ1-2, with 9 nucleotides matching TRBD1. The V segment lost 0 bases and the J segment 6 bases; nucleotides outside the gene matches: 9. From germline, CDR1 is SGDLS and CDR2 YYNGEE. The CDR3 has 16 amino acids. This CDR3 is CASSVGRGQGRHGYTF. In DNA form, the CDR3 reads TGTGCCAGCAGCGTAGGACGGGGACAGGGTAGACATGGCTACACCTTC.

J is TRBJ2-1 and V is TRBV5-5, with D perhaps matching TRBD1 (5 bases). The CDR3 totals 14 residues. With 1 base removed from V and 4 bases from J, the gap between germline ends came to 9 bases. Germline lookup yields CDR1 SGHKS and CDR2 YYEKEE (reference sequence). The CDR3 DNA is TGTGCCAGCAGCTTGCAGGGCAGGTACAATGAGCAGTTCTTC. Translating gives CASSLQGRYNEQFF.

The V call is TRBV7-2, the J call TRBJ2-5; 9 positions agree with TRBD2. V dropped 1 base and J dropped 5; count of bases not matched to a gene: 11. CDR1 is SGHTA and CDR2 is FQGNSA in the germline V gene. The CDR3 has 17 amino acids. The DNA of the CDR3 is TGTGCCAGCAGCTTAGGGCGTCTAGCGGGAATCAAGGAGACCCAGTACTTC. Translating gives CASSLGRLAGIKETQYF.

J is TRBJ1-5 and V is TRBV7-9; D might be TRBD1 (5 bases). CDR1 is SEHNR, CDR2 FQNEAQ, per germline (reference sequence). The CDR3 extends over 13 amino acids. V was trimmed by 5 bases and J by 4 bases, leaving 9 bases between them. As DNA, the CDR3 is TGTGCCAGCAGCCCGCAGGGAAATCAGCCCCAGCATTTT. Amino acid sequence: CASSPQGNQPQHF.

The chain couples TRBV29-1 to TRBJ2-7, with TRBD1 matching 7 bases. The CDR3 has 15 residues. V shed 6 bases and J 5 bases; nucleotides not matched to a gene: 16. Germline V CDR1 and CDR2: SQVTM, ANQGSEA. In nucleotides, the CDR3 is TGCAGCGTAGCTCGTTCCCAGGGGGTATTGGACGAGCAGTACTTC. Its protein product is CSVARSQGVLDEQYF.

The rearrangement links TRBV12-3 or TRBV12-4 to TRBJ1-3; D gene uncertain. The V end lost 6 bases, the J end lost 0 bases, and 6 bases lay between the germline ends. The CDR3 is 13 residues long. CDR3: CASSHNSGNTIYF. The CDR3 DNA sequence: TGTGCCAGCAGCCACAACTCTGGAAACACCATATATTTT.

In DNA form, the CDR3 reads TGTGCCAGCAGCCCGCAGACAGGGGCCGGAAACACCATATATTTT. Residues: CASSPQTGAGNTIYF. The chain combines TRBV7-2 with TRBJ1-3; 8 nucleotides agree with TRBD1. This CDR3 comprises 15 residues. The trim removed 5 bases at V and 4 bases at J, leaving 7 bases unmatched. The germline V gene has CDR1 SGHTA and CDR2 FQGNSA. Supplemented by reference TRBV7-2 and TRBJ1-3, the full variable domain reads GAGVSQSPSNKVTEKGKDVELRCDPISGHTALYWYRQSLGQGLEFLIYFQGNSAPDKSGLPSDRFSAERTGGSVSTLTIQRTQQEDSAVYLCASSPQTGAGNTIYFGEGSWLTVV.

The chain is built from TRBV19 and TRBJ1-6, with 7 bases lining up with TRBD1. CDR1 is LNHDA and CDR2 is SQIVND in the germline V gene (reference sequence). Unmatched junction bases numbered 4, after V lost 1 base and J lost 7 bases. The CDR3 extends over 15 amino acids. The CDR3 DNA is TGTGCCAGTAGTATAGCGACAGGGCGGAATTCACCCCTCCACTTT. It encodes CASSIATGRNSPLHF.

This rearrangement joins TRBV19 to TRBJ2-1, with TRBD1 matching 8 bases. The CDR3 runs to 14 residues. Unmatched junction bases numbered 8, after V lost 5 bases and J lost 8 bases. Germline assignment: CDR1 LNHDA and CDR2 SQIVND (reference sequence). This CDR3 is CASSLTGVGDEQFF. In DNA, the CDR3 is TGTGCCAGTAGTTTGACAGGGGTCGGCGATGAGCAGTTCTTC.

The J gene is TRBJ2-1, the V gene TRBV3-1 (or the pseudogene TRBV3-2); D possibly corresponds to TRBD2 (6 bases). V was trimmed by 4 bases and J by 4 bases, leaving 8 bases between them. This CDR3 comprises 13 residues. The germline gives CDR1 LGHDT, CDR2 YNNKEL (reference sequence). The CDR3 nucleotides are TGTGCCAGCAGCCCACGGGAGTACAATGAGCAGTTCTTC. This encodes CASSPREYNEQFF.

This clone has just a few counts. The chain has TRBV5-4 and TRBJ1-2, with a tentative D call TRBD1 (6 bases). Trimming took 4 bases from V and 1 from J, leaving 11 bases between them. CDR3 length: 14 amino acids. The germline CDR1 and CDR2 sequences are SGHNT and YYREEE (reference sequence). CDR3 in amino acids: CASSPDRVNYGYTF. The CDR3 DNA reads TGTGCCAGCAGCCCGGACAGAGTTAACTATGGCTACACCTTC.

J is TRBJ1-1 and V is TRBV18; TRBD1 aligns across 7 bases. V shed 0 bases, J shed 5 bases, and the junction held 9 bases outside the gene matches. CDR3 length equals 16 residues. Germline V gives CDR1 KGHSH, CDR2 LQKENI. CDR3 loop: CASSPPAAGGWTEAFF. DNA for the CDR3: TGTGCCAGCTCACCACCCGCGGCAGGGGGTTGGACTGAAGCTTTCTTT. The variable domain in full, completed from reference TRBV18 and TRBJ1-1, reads NAGVMQNPRHLVRRRGQEARLRCSPMKGHSHVYWYRQLPEEGLKFMVYLQKENIIDESGMPKERFSAEFPKEGPSILRIQQVVRGDSAAYFCASSPPAAGGWTEAFFGQGTRLTVV.

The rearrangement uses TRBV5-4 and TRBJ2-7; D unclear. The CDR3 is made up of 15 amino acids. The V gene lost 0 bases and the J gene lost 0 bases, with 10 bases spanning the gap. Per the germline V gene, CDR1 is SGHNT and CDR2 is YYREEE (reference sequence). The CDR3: CASSLGAGSSYEQYF. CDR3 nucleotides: TGTGCCAGCAGCTTGGGGGCTGGAAGCTCCTACGAGCAGTACTTC.

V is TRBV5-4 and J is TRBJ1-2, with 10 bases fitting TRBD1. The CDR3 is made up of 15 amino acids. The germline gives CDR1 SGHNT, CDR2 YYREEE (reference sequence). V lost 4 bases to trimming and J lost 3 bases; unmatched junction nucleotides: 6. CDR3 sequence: CASSGKDRGDYGYTF. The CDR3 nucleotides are TGTGCCAGCAGCGGGAAGGACAGGGGGGACTATGGCTACACCTTC.